Shown below are 18 T cell receptor beta chains from a single sample sequenced in a study of OX40 agonist ivuxolimab in advanced cancers. Repertoires were generated with immunoSEQ multiplex PCR, while TCRdb's copy carries only in-frame clones and drops some. The data contain about 69,000 clones, 80% to 95% of them seen just once; the ten biggest clones take up approximately 6%. The specimen was CD4+ or CD8+ T cells sorted from blood, collected in a trial of the OX40 agonist ivuxolimab. The receptor source for this set is an adult with an advanced solid tumor such as melanoma, head and neck, liver or kidney cancer.

V gene TRBV6-1 combines with J gene TRBJ1-1, with 7 positions matching TRBD1. This CDR3 is built from 16 residues. CDR1 and CDR2 from the germline V gene are MNHNS and SASEGT. With V trimmed by 0 bases and J by 1 base, 5 bases remained unmatched. The CDR3 DNA follows: TGTGCCAGCAGTGAAGCCCTTGGACAGGCGAACACTGAAGCTTTCTTT. It translates to CASSEALGQANTEAFF.

This rearrangement joins TRBV27 to TRBJ2-7; D gene uncertain. V was cut by 3 bases and J by 3 bases, with 12 bases left in between. This CDR3 is 14 amino acids long. The germline gives CDR1 MNHEY, CDR2 SMNVEV (reference sequence). CDR3 nucleotide sequence: TGTGCCAGCAGTTTTCGCTCGGGCGGCTACGAGCAGTACTTC. Protein product: CASSFRSGGYEQYF.

The chain recombines TRBV5-4 with TRBJ2-2; D gene ambiguous. Between the trimmed V and J ends, which lost 0 bases and 1 base, there was a span of 4 bases. The CDR3 has 14 amino acids. CDR1 SGHNT and CDR2 YYREEE come from the germline V gene (reference sequence). CDR3 sequence reads: CASSLEGNTGELFF. As DNA, the CDR3 is TGTGCCAGCAGCTTGGAGGGGAACACCGGGGAGCTGTTTTTT. Together with reference TRBV5-4 and TRBJ2-2, the CDR3 gives the full variable domain: ETGVTQSPTHLIKTRGQQVTLRCSSQSGHNTVSWYQQALGQGPQFIFQYYREEENGRGNFPPRFSGLQFPNYSSELNVNALELDDSALYLCASSLEGNTGELFFGEGSRLTVL.

The chain couples TRBV19 to TRBJ1-5; tentative D call: TRBD1 (6 bases). CDR1 and CDR2 (germline): LNHDA, SQIVND (reference sequence). There are 15 residues in the CDR3. The V and J ends lost 1 base and 2 bases respectively, with 9 bases between them. The CDR3 sequence: CASSIGGAGNQPQHF. The CDR3 DNA reads TGTGCCAGTAGTATAGGGGGGGCTGGCAATCAGCCCCAGCATTTT.

This clone came up once. CDR3 protein: CASSQISSGGAGDTQYF. CDR3 DNA sequence: TGTGCCAGCAGCCAGATCTCTAGCGGGGGGGCCGGAGATACGCAGTATTTT. V gene TRBV14 combines with J gene TRBJ2-3, with TRBD2 matching 12 bases. The V gene's germline CDR1 is SGHDN and CDR2 FVKESK. V was clipped by 3 bases and J by 5 bases; unmatched bases: 9. The CDR3 has 17 residues.

Only a few counts were recorded for this clone. The rearrangement joins TRBV30 to TRBJ1-1; D gene unclear. Germline CDR1 reads GTSNPN; CDR2 reads SVGIG (reference sequence). Trimming removed 5 bases at V and 0 bases at J, with 7 bases between. CDR3 size: 12 residues. The CDR3: CAWVGVNTEAFF. For the CDR3, the DNA is TGTGCCTGGGTGGGAGTGAACACTGAAGCTTTCTTT.

This chain connects TRBV4-2 to TRBJ1-2; TRBD1 agrees at 8 bases. Germline V lookup: CDR1 LGHNA, CDR2 YNFKEQ. The CDR3 is 15 residues long. V trimming: 0 bases; J trimming: 2 bases; junction bases outside the gene matches: 2. Written as DNA, the CDR3 is TGTGCCAGCAGCCAAGAGGGACAGGCGAACTATGGCTACACCTTC. Amino acids: CASSQEGQANYGYTF.

This clone was counted only a few times. V usage is TRBV6-1 and J usage is TRBJ1-5; possibly TRBD1 for D (5 bases). Trimming shortened V by 6 bases and J by 5 bases, and 11 bases separated the two germline ends. This CDR3 has 13 residues. Germline V gene sequence: CDR1 MNHNS, CDR2 SASEGT. CDR3 in amino acids: CASSAGWHQPQHF. The CDR3 bases are TGTGCCAGCAGCGCAGGGTGGCATCAGCCCCAGCATTTT.

This sequence joins TRBV11-2 and TRBJ1-1; 9 bases match TRBD1. The CDR3 is 14 amino acids. Germline V gene data show CDR1 as SGHAT and CDR2 as FQNNGV. With V trimmed by 3 bases and J by 3 bases, 2 bases remained unmatched. CDR3 amino acids: CASSFRDRDTEAFF. Written as DNA, the CDR3 is TGTGCCAGCAGCTTCCGGGACAGGGACACTGAAGCTTTCTTT.

The chain has TRBV27 and TRBJ1-6; the D gene is possibly TRBD1 (5 bases). The CDR3 extends over 13 amino acids. V dropped 4 bases and J dropped 10 bases, with 11 bases sitting between them. Germline assignment: CDR1 MNHEY and CDR2 SMNVEV (reference sequence). CDR3 loop: CASSWFGDSPLHF. In DNA form, the CDR3 reads TGTGCCAGCAGTTGGTTCGGGGACTCACCCCTCCACTTT.

The CDR3 reads CASSPTPQGRYGYTF. DNA for the CDR3: TGTGCCAGTAGTCCGACCCCACAGGGTCGCTATGGCTACACCTTC. The chain is built from TRBV19 and TRBJ1-2, with a weak D call TRBD1 (6 bases). This CDR3 contains 15 residues. Trimming removed 5 bases at V and 4 bases at J, with 17 bases between. Germline V gene data show CDR1 as LNHDA and CDR2 as SQIVND (reference sequence).

This sequence joins TRBV28 and TRBJ2-7, with 7 nucleotides matching TRBD1. CDR1 is MDHEN and CDR2 is SYDVKM in the germline V gene. After removal of 8 bases from V and 0 bases from J, the junction contained 4 bases not matched to a gene. This CDR3 spans 13 amino acids. CDR3 in amino acids: CASEGGDSYEQYF. Here the CDR3 DNA reads TGTGCCAGCGAAGGGGGCGACTCCTACGAGCAGTACTTC. Drawing the rest from reference TRBV28 and TRBJ2-7, the complete variable domain is DVKVTQSSRYLVKRTGEKVFLECVQDMDHENMFWYRQDPGLGLRLIYFSYDVKMKEKGDIPEGYSVSREKKERFSLILESASTNQTSMYLCASEGGDSYEQYFGPGTRLTVT.

J is TRBJ2-7 and V is TRBV27; TRBD1 matches 9 bases. Germline-derived CDR1 and CDR2 are MNHEY and SMNVEV (reference sequence). V lost 6 bases, J lost 3 bases, and 6 bases stayed unmatched. This CDR3 spans 14 amino acids. The CDR3 DNA reads TGTGCCAGCAGCCCACAGGGGGCGTTCTACGAGCAGTACTTC. Translation: CASSPQGAFYEQYF.

The rearrangement links TRBV7-9 to TRBJ2-5, with D possibly being TRBD1 or TRBD2 (5 bases each). The V gene lost 7 bases and the J gene lost 2 bases, with 17 bases spanning the gap. CDR3 size: 15 residues. Germline V lookup: CDR1 SEHNR, CDR2 FQNEAQ (reference sequence). In DNA form, the CDR3 reads TGTGCCAGCAACGGGGCGAGGGTTGGTCAAGAGACCCAGTACTTC. Encoded protein: CASNGARVGQETQYF.

Here the CDR3 DNA reads TGTGCCAGCAGTTCCCAGACAGTTACTGAAGCTTTCTTT. Protein: CASSSQTVTEAFF. The chain combines TRBV6-6 with TRBJ1-1, with D possibly matching TRBD1 (5 bases). V gave up 4 bases and J gave up 5 bases, with 11 bases separating them. The CDR3 loop spans 13 amino acids. Germline assignment: CDR1 MNHNY and CDR2 SVGAGI (reference sequence).

J is TRBJ2-7 and V is TRBV6-5, with D possibly being TRBD1 or TRBD2 (5 bases each). Germline CDR1 is MNHEY and CDR2 is SVGAGI. The CDR3 has 14 amino acids. V was cut by 5 bases and J by 1 base, with 12 bases left in between. The DNA for the CDR3 is TGTGCCAGCAGTAACCGGGACGGATCCTACGAGCAGTACTTC. Amino acids: CASSNRDGSYEQYF.

The genes are TRBV4-3 and TRBJ1-3; 7 bases align to TRBD1. Trimming cost V 3 bases and J 4 bases; bases outside gene matches: 6. The germline gives CDR1 LGHNA, CDR2 YSLEER. There are 15 residues in the CDR3. CDR3 residues: CASSHGTGEGNTIYF. CDR3 sequence (DNA): TGCGCCAGCAGCCACGGAACAGGGGAGGGAAACACCATATATTTT.

The rearrangement joins TRBV7-2 to TRBJ2-1; no definite D call. V lost 2 bases, J lost 3 bases, and 5 bases lay in between. Looked up from germline, CDR1 is SGHTA and CDR2 is FQGNSA. The CDR3 consists of 13 residues. CDR3 sequence: CASSLSNYNEQFF. CDR3 DNA sequence: TGTGCCAGCAGCTTATCGAACTACAATGAGCAGTTCTTC.